These 10 T cell receptor beta chains came from one sample sequenced in a study of OX40 agonist ivuxolimab in advanced cancers. Library preparation used the immunoSEQ multiplex PCR assay. Drawn from immuneACCESS, this table holds only the in-frame rearrangements with V and J called that TCRdb kept. Clones are partly lost; checked studies trace under half to an unresolved V gene and leave the rest unexplained. This sample is represented by 60,000 to 70,000 clones; 80% to 90% of them were singletons. 1.9% of the sample rests with the top ten. The sample was CD4+ or CD8+ T cells sorted from blood, taken in a trial of the OX40 agonist ivuxolimab. These TCRs come from an adult with an advanced solid tumor such as melanoma, head and neck, liver or kidney cancer.

This rearrangement joins TRBV5-1 to TRBJ2-7; 8 bases agree with TRBD1. The germline gives CDR1 SGHRS, CDR2 YFSETQ. V lost 4 bases and J lost 2; bases outside the gene matches: 2. The CDR3 length is 13 residues. The CDR3 sequence is CASSPTGAYEQYF. CDR3 DNA: TGCGCCAGCAGCCCGACAGGGGCCTACGAGCAGTACTTC.

The chain has TRBV5-1 and TRBJ2-2; 10 nucleotides align to TRBD2. Germline V gene sequence: CDR1 SGHRS, CDR2 YFSETQ. The CDR3 extends over 16 amino acids. V gave up 2 bases and J gave up 4 bases; unmatched junction bases: 5. The CDR3 region is CASSFLAGDRTGELFF. For the CDR3, the DNA is TGCGCCAGCAGCTTTCTAGCGGGGGATCGCACCGGGGAGCTGTTTTTT.

The chain joins TRBV9 to TRBJ1-2; D gene unclear. The CDR3 contains 13 residues. Germline lookup yields CDR1 SGDLS and CDR2 YYNGEE. The germline V and J ends were trimmed by 0 bases and 4 bases, with 7 bases remaining between them. The CDR3 spells CASSVATAYGYTF. CDR3 DNA sequence: TGTGCCAGCAGCGTAGCTACAGCCTATGGCTACACCTTC.

This chain links TRBV19 with TRBJ1-4, with TRBD1 identical over 10 bases. V lost 0 bases to trimming and J lost 6 bases; unmatched junction nucleotides: 10. Germline assignment: CDR1 LNHDA and CDR2 SQIVND (reference sequence). The CDR3 sequence is 18 residues long. In nucleotides, the CDR3 is TGTGCCAGTAGTATAGAGGGACAGGGGAGTCCCAAGGATGAAAAACTGTTTTTT. Its protein is CASSIEGQGSPKDEKLFF.

The genes are TRBV6-5 and TRBJ1-4; 9 bases are shared with TRBD1. The CDR3 runs 14 residues. CDR1 and CDR2 from the germline V gene are MNHEY and SVGAGI. The trim removed 6 bases at V and 8 bases at J, leaving 7 bases unmatched. The CDR3 protein is CASSLQGAREKLFF. The CDR3 nucleotides are TGTGCCAGCAGCCTACAGGGGGCGAGGGAAAAACTGTTTTTT.

This clone was seen a few times. The rearrangement links TRBV19 to TRBJ1-5, with D tentatively TRBD1 (6 bases). CDR3 length equals 14 residues. The V end was cut by 4 bases, the J end by 7 bases, with 14 bases between. The germline V gene has CDR1 LNHDA and CDR2 SQIVND (reference sequence). Here the CDR3 reads CASSNREGNQPQHF. In nucleotides, the CDR3 is TGTGCCAGTAGTAACAGGGAGGGAAACCAGCCCCAGCATTTT.

V is TRBV7-8 and J is TRBJ2-3, with 9 nucleotides matching TRBD1. Germline CDR1 SGHVS, CDR2 FQNEAQ. After removal of 1 base from V and 5 bases from J, the junction contained 4 bases not matched to a gene. This CDR3 is built from 15 residues. In DNA form, the CDR3 reads TGTGCCAGCAGCTTAGTAACAGGGGGCGAAGATACGCAGTATTTT. This translates into CASSLVTGGEDTQYF.

This clone was seen only a few times. CDR3 DNA sequence: TGTGCCAGCAGCCGGGGGACCACAGATACGCAGTATTTT. Protein product: CASSRGTTDTQYF. The V call is TRBV11-3, the J call TRBJ2-3, with TRBD2 as a possible D gene (6 bases). CDR1 and CDR2 from the germline V gene are SGHNT and YENEEA. Trimming pared 5 bases from V and 2 bases from J, leaving 8 bases between. The CDR3 is 13 residues long.

This clone was counted once. The chain employs TRBV28 and TRBJ1-2; D is possibly TRBD1 (6 bases). CDR3 size: 16 residues. Trimming took 7 bases from V and 3 from J, leaving 21 bases between them. Germline CDR1 reads MDHEN; CDR2 reads SYDVKM. For the CDR3, the DNA is TGTGCCAGCACTAACCCCGGGGGGGCAGGAGACTATGGCTACACCTTC. Its translation: CASTNPGGAGDYGYTF.

The chain uses TRBV29-1 and TRBJ1-3; 7 bases map to TRBD1. CDR3 length: 15 amino acids. Germline V gives CDR1 SQVTM, CDR2 ANQGSEA. The trim removed 2 bases at V and 0 bases at J, leaving 4 bases unmatched. Here the CDR3 DNA reads TGCAGCGTTGAACACCCAGGGGGCTCTGGAAACACCATATATTTT. The encoded protein is CSVEHPGGSGNTIYF.